The rows below give T cell receptor beta chains drawn from one sample of a study of T cell repertoires in cytomegalovirus infection. TCRdb passed the reads through MiXCR, listing each CDR3 protein once. Of more than 350,000 distinct CDR3 sequences detected, roughly 30% appear once; the ten largest clones hold roughly 13%. Material: PBMCs. Receptors originate from a human donor in good health (CMV status not recorded). Some clones in this sample may be carry-over from other donors' samples. CDR3s include the opening cysteine and the closing phenylalanine or tryptophan. A D gene is named only where the DNA matches it firmly. Rows give clone size only sometimes, using once, few, many, or a class for an expanded clone.

V gene	D gene	clone size	CDR3 length	J gene	CDR3 DNA	CDR3 protein
TRBV20-1	NA	few	14	TRBJ1-2	TGCAGTGCTTTTATACAGGGATCGAGCTATGGCTACACCTTC	CSAFIQGSSYGYTF
TRBV5-1	TRBD2	NA	15	TRBJ2-1	TGCGCCAGCTTCATAGCGGGAAGCTCCTACAATGAGCAGTTCTTC	CASFIAGSSYNEQFF
TRBV15	NA	NA	13	TRBJ2-1	TGTGCCACCAGCACCACGGTACCTGGTGAGCAGTTCTTC	CATSTTVPGEQFF
TRBV24-1	TRBD1	few	17	TRBJ2-5	TGTGCCACCTCGAAGGGACAGGGCGTAGGAGTCCAAGAGACCCAGTACTTC	CATSKGQGVGVQETQYF
TRBV6-2/TRBV6-3	NA	many	13	TRBJ2-7	TGTGCCAGCAGTTACCTCCCCGCCTACGAGCAGTACTTC	CASSYLPAYEQYF
TRBV7-2	TRBD2	few	17	TRBJ2-7	TGTGCCAGCAGCTTAGGCGTCGGCGGGGGGGCTGTCAGCGAGCAGTACTTC	CASSLGVGGGAVSEQYF
TRBV27	NA	once	14	TRBJ1-3	TGTGCCAGCAGTTTGACATACTCTGGAAACACCATATATTTT	CASSLTYSGNTIYF
TRBV12-3/TRBV12-4	NA	many	14	TRBJ1-1	TGTGCCAGCGGAAGGTGGGGGAAAAACACTGAAGCTTTCTTT	CASGRWGKNTEAFF
TRBV7-8	TRBD1	NA	14	TRBJ1-6	TGTGCCAGCAGCCAGACAGGGGGTTTGTCACCCCTCCACTTT	CASSQTGGLSPLHF
TRBV20-1	TRBD2	NA	17	TRBJ2-3	TGCAGTGCTGGGGGGGGGGGTCTCGCAGCGCCCACAGATACGAAGTATTTT	CSAGGGGLAAPTDTKYF
TRBV7-6	NA	NA	11	TRBJ2-7	TGTGCCAGCAGCCACGGCTACGAGCAGTACTTC	CASSHGYEQYF
TRBV18	NA	few	14	TRBJ2-5	TGTGCCAGCTCACCAGACACCTACGGAGAGACCCAGTACTTC	CASSPDTYGETQYF
TRBV6-2/TRBV6-3	TRBD2	NA	16	TRBJ2-5	TGTGCCAGCAGTTCGGGACTAGCGGGGGCGCAGGAGACCCAGTACTTC	CASSSGLAGAQETQYF
TRBV5-1	NA	NA	14	TRBJ2-1	TGCGCCAGCAGCTTACAGGACAGCTACAATGAGCAGTTCTTC	CASSLQDSYNEQFF
TRBV28	TRBD1	many	17	TRBJ1-1	TGTGCCAGCAGTTTGGCCGGGACAGGGTTTTTCAACACTGAAGCTTTCTTT	CASSLAGTGFFNTEAFF
TRBV5-5	NA	few	14	TRBJ1-5	TGTGCCAGCAGCTTGGTGGGACTAGAACAGCCCCAGCATTTT	CASSLVGLEQPQHF
TRBV24-1	TRBD1	NA	17	TRBJ2-7	TGTGCCACCAGTGCTGGAGCGGCGGGACAGGGAAACTACGAGCAGTACTTC	CATSAGAAGQGNYEQYF
TRBV6-2/TRBV6-3	NA	NA	14	TRBJ2-5	TGTGCCAGCAGTTACGACAGGTGGTTAGAGACCCAGTACTTC	CASSYDRWLETQYF
TRBV4-1	NA	NA	16	TRBJ2-3	TGCTCCAGCAGCCTAGGGGGGGGCGCGGGCACAGATACGCAGTATTTT	CSSSLGGGAGTDTQYF
TRBV20-1	TRBD2	NA	15	TRBJ2-1	TGCAGTGCCCCGGGGCGAGCGGGGGGGTACAATGAGCAGTTCTTC	CSAPGRAGGYNEQFF
TRBV7-6	TRBD1	many	13	TRBJ1-4	TGTGCCAGCAAGGGACAGGGTAATGAAAAACTGTTTTTT	CASKGQGNEKLFF
TRBV5-6	NA	once	15	TRBJ2-7	TGTGCCAGCAGCTTGGGAAGGTGGGGTTCCTACGAGCAGTACTTC	CASSLGRWGSYEQYF
TRBV20-1	TRBD1	NA	17	TRBJ1-2	TGCAGTGCTAGAGATGAGGCACAGGGGCGGGTGGACTATGGCTACACCTTC	CSARDEAQGRVDYGYTF
TRBV19	NA	few	15	TRBJ2-6	TGTGCCAGTAGTATCCAAGGGGCTGGGGCCAACGTCCTGACTTTC	CASSIQGAGANVLTF
TRBV12-3/TRBV12-4	NA	once	16	TRBJ2-1	TGTGCCAGCAGTAAAGACCCGCGGAGCTCCTACAATGAGCAGTTCTTC	CASSKDPRSSYNEQFF
TRBV11-2	NA	many	12	TRBJ2-7	TGTGCCAGCAGCCCTAGTCTCTACGAGCAGTACTTC	CASSPSLYEQYF